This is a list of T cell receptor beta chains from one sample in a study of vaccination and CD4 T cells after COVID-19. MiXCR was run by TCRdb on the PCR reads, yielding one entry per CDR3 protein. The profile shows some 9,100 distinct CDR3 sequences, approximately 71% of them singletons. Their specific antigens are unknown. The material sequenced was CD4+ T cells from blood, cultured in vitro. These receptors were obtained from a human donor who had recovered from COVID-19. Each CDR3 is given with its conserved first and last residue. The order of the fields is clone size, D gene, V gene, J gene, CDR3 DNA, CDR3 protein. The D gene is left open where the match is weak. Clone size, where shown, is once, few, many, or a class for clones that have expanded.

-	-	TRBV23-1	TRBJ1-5	TGCGCCAGCAGTCAAAGTCAGCCCCAGCATTTT	CASSQSQPQHF
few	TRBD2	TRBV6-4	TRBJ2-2	TGTGCCAGCAGTGACCCTAGCGGGGGAAACACCGGGGAGCTGTTTTTT	CASSDPSGGNTGELFF
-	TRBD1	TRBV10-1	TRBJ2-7	TGCGCCAGCAAATTGGACAGGGGAGGCTCCTACGAGCAGTACTTC	CASKLDRGGSYEQYF
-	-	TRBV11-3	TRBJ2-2	TGTGCCAGCAGCCCGAAGTCCGGGGCGGACACCGGGGAGCTGTTTTTT	CASSPKSGADTGELFF
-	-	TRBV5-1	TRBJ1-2	TGCGCCAGCAGCCCACAGGGCTCTACAAATGGCTACACCTTC	CASSPQGSTNGYTF
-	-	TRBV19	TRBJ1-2	TGTGCCAGTAGTATAGGGAGTGGCAGCCAGGACGGTGGCTACACCTTC	CASSIGSGSQDGGYTF
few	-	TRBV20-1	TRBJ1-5	TGCAGTGCTAGAGTCATACAGGGTACTATGCAGCCCCAGCATTTT	CSARVIQGTMQPQHF
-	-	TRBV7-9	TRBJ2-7	TGTGCCAGCAGCTTAGGCCATACCGACTACGAGCAGTACTTC	CASSLGHTDYEQYF
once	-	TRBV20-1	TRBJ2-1	TGCAGTGCTAGCCCCCAGGGGCATGAGCAGTTCTTC	CSASPQGHEQFF
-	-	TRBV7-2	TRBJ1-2	TGTGCCAGCAGCTTCGGGGCATCTCGGGGCTACACCTTC	CASSFGASRGYTF
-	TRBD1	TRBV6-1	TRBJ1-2	TGTGCCAGCGGACAGGCGTTGGACGGCTACACCTTC	CASGQALDGYTF
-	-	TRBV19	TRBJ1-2	TGTGCCAGTAGTATAGTCTATGGTGTCTACACCTTC	CASSIVYGVYTF
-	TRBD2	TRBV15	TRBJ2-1	TGTGCCACCAGCAGGGCCCCCGCAGAAGCGGGGGGTTGGGATGAGCAGTTCTTC	CATSRAPAEAGGWDEQFF
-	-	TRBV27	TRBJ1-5	TGTGCCAGCAGTCCCCTCAGGCAGCCCCAGCATTTT	CASSPLRQPQHF
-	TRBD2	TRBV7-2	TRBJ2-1	TGTGCCAGCAGCCCCCCCGAGCGGGGAAGCTCCTACAATGAGCAGTTCTTC	CASSPPERGSSYNEQFF
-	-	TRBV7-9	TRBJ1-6	TGTGCCAGCAGCCGAGGCGGAGCAGACATTAATTCACCCCTCCACTTT	CASSRGGADINSPLHF
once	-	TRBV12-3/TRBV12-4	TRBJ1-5	TGTGCCAGCATGGGGGGATACGGTCAGCCCCAGCATTTT	CASMGGYGQPQHF
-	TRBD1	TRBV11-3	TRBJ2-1	TGTGCCAGCAGCTTAGAGCGGACAGGCTTCCGGGGCACGGAGCAGTTCTTC	CASSLERTGFRGTEQFF
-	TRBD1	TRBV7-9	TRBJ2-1	TGTGCCAGCAGCCCTACCCTGCTTCGGACAGGGGCAGGGTACGCAAATGAGCAGTTCTTC	CASSPTLLRTGAGYANEQFF
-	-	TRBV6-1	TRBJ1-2	TGTGCCAGCAGTGAACAGGCCCGGACGGCCTATGGCTACACCTTC	CASSEQARTAYGYTF
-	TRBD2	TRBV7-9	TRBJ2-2	TGTGCCAGCAGCTTAGCCACGAGCGGGGGTTTAAACGGGGAGCTGTTTTTT	CASSLATSGGLNGELFF
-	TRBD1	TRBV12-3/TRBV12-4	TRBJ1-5	TGTGCCAGCAGTTTAGGGACAGGGCCTGTAGGTCAGCCCCAGCATTTT	CASSLGTGPVGQPQHF
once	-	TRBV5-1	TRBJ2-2	TGCGCCAGCAGCTTGGGGTCCGGGAACGGGAACACCGGGGAGCTGTTTTTT	CASSLGSGNGNTGELFF
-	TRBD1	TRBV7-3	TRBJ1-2	TGCGCCAGCAGCCAAACATCGGGACAGAACTCTAACTATGGCTACACCTTC	CASSQTSGQNSNYGYTF
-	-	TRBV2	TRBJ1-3	TGTGCCAGCAGTGGACAGATCCCTGGAAACACCATATATTTT	CASSGQIPGNTIYF
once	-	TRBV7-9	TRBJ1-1	TGTGCCAGCAGCAGGGGCTTAGAAGCTTTCTTT	CASSRGLEAFF
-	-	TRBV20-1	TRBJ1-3	TGCAGTGCTACGAGGCAGAGCTCTGGAAACACCATATATTTT	CSATRQSSGNTIYF
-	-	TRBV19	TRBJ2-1	TGTGCCAGTAGTATAGAAGGAGCTCGGCAGTTCTTC	CASSIEGARQFF
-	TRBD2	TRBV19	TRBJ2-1	TGTGCCAGTATTAAGAGCGGGGGGGCTGGGGGCTACAATGAGCAGTTCTTC	CASIKSGGAGGYNEQFF
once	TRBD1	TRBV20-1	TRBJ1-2	TGCAGTGTAGGGCGCGGGGACAGCAACTATGGCTACACCTTC	CSVGRGDSNYGYTF
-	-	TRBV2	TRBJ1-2	TGTGCCATAGAACGGGGGGGCATCGCTAACTATGGCTACACCTTC	CAIERGGIANYGYTF
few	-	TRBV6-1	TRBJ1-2	TGTGCCAGCAGCTCATCCCAGGGCAGCTATGGCTACACCTTC	CASSSSQGSYGYTF
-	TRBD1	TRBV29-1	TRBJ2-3	TGCAGCGCGGGGACAGGGCGAGACACAGATACGCAGTATTTT	CSAGTGRDTDTQYF
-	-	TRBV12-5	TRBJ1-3	TGTGCTAGTGGCAGGGACGGGGGCGACACCATATATTTT	CASGRDGGDTIYF
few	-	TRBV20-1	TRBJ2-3	TGCAGTGCTACCCGGGACTTTCTTAGCACAGATACGCAGTATTTT	CSATRDFLSTDTQYF
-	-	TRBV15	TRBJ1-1	TGTGCCACCAGCAACCAACGCAATGCTGAAGCTTTCTTT	CATSNQRNAEAFF
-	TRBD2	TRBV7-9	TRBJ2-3	TGTGCCAGCAGCTTGAAACTAGCGGGGGGCACCACAGATACGCAGTATTTT	CASSLKLAGGTTDTQYF
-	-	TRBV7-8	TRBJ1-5	TGTGCCAGCAGCACAGGACATGGCAATCAGCCCCAGCATTTT	CASSTGHGNQPQHF
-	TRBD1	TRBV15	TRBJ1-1	TGTGCCACCAGCAACGACAGGGTTTACACTGAAGCTTTCTTT	CATSNDRVYTEAFF
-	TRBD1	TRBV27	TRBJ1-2	TGTGCCAGCAGTTCCTTCCCCGGACAGGGACAAAGTGTCACCTTC	CASSSFPGQGQSVTF
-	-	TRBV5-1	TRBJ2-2	TGCGCCAGCAGCTTGGCGGGCCTAACCGGGGAGCTGTTTTTT	CASSLAGLTGELFF
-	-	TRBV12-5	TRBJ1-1	TGTGCTAGTGGAAGGGACACCTCTGTCGTGAACACTGAAGCTTTCTTT	CASGRDTSVVNTEAFF
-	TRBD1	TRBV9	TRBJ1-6	TGTGCCAGCAGCGGACTCGGACAGGGTAATTCACCCCTCCACTTT	CASSGLGQGNSPLHF
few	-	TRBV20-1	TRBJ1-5	TGCAGTGCTACCGACACTAGCAATCAGCCCCAGCATTTT	CSATDTSNQPQHF
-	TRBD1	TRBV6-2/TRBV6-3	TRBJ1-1	TGTGCCAGCAGTTATATCAACAGGGGAAGGAATACTGAAGCTTTCTTT	CASSYINRGRNTEAFF
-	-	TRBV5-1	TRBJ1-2	TGCGCCAGCTCCGGGGCTAACTATGGCTACACCTTC	CASSGANYGYTF